The rows below give T cell receptor beta chains drawn from one sample of a study of regulatory T cells in long-lasting Graves disease. TCRdb reanalysed the multiplex PCR reads using MiXCR and keeps one entry per CDR3 protein. The table shows almost 350,000 distinct CDR3 sequences, with about 20% occurring only once. This material consisted of peripheral blood mononuclear cells (PBMCs), taken when the disease was refractory, from a patient treated with antithyroid drugs. The receptor set was obtained from a female donor with Graves disease. CDR3s leave out the opening cysteine and the closing phenylalanine or tryptophan. The D gene is left open where the match is weak.

V,D,J,CDR3
TRBV12-3/TRBV12-4,NA,TRBJ1-1,ASSFGAPAEAF
TRBV27,NA,TRBJ2-7,ASSPAGTVYEQY
TRBV6-1,TRBD1,TRBJ2-7,ASSTQGTGWEQY
TRBV20-1,TRBD2,TRBJ2-5,SARDLLAGARIQETQY
TRBV20-1,NA,TRBJ2-7,SASPPPEQY
TRBV10-3,TRBD1,TRBJ2-1,ASTGGAGDEQF
TRBV11-2,NA,TRBJ2-7,ASSLVDKPSYEQY
TRBV11-2,NA,TRBJ2-7,ASSLASRPGYEQY
TRBV5-4,TRBD2,TRBJ2-5,ASSAGLAGGPREETQY
TRBV7-8,NA,TRBJ2-5,ASSLWPRETQY
TRBV28,NA,TRBJ1-2,ASSLGGRNGYT
TRBV7-2,NA,TRBJ1-1,ASSLIGERATEAF
TRBV12-3/TRBV12-4,NA,TRBJ1-1,ASSIGTRSTEAF
TRBV30,NA,TRBJ1-3,AWDWGRVRSSGNTIY
TRBV30,NA,TRBJ1-2,AWFRGLYGYT
TRBV5-6,NA,TRBJ2-7,ASSLFSSYEQY
TRBV19,TRBD2,TRBJ2-5,ASSIPGGRHQETQY
TRBV27,NA,TRBJ2-1,ASTHLYEQF
TRBV11-3,NA,TRBJ2-2,ASSSQRTNTGELF
TRBV2,NA,TRBJ1-4,ASSVGAGANEKLF
TRBV6-5,TRBD2,TRBJ2-5,ASSYRRGTSQQETQY
TRBV12-3/TRBV12-4,NA,TRBJ1-2,ASIARGANYGYT
TRBV27,TRBD1,TRBJ1-5,ASSRTGTQPQH
TRBV7-9,TRBD1,TRBJ1-5,ASSLGQGVQPQH
TRBV10-3,NA,TRBJ2-2,AIRRGQNTGELF
TRBV19,TRBD2,TRBJ2-7,ASSIGGLAAYEQY
TRBV20-1,NA,TRBJ1-3,SASGVGDTIY
TRBV7-9,NA,TRBJ2-2,ASSPTLNTGELF
TRBV27,NA,TRBJ1-2,ASSRLQANYGYT
TRBV4-1,NA,TRBJ1-6,ASRTGTQSSYNSPLH
TRBV5-1,NA,TRBJ1-1,ASSLDSDKNTEAF
TRBV20-1,NA,TRBJ1-1,SARGSNLNTEAF
TRBV7-2,TRBD2,NA,ASSSTSGGAYEQY
TRBV3-1,NA,TRBJ1-6,ASSQYFGTNSPLH
TRBV7-6,NA,TRBJ1-4,ASSQQGANEKLF
TRBV25-1,TRBD1,TRBJ1-1,ASSADRAGGTEAF
TRBV10-3,NA,TRBJ2-6,AISVKQGLASTVLT
TRBV12-3/TRBV12-4,TRBD2,TRBJ2-1,ASSLARTSGRHSDNEQF
TRBV3-1,NA,TRBJ2-5,ASSQDPYTQETQY
TRBV29-1,NA,TRBJ1-2,SVELVGRA
TRBV20-1,NA,TRBJ2-7,SAISPGLSSYEQY
TRBV30,NA,TRBJ1-2,AWEQLGYGYT
TRBV5-5,TRBD1,TRBJ2-7,ASSLLPGEGQGSYEQY
TRBV2,NA,TRBJ2-7,ASSSTASYEQY
TRBV6-9,NA,TRBJ1-1,ASSYPGSFEAF
TRBV7-2,TRBD2,TRBJ2-5,ASSLVASGTSETQY
TRBV6-1,NA,TRBJ2-7,ASSYPHGRASYEQY
TRBV28,TRBD2,TRBJ2-1,ASSFYQASGIYNEQF